Listed below are T cell receptor beta chains from one sample, sequenced in a study of blood T cell repertoires in COVID-19. Sequencing used immunoSEQ multiplex PCR; TCRdb keeps in-frame clones, though not all of them. This table has 170,000 or so clones, approximately 80% appearing once. Source material: peripheral blood. The receptors come from a human donor in a cohort sampled during active COVID-19. CDR3s include the opening cysteine and the closing phenylalanine or tryptophan. Fields, in order: clone size, J gene, D gene, V gene, CDR3 length, CDR3 DNA, CDR3 protein. D genes are given only for firm matches. Where a row states a size, it is once, few, many or the class of an expanded clone; other rows omit it.

few | TRBJ1-2 | NA | TRBV19 | 13 | TGTGCCAGTAGTATAACCCCGGAGGATGGCTACACCTTC | CASSITPEDGYTF
NA | TRBJ1-3 | TRBD1 | TRBV5-1 | 14 | TGCGCCAGCAGCTTGGGGGACAGCAAAAACACCATATATTTT | CASSLGDSKNTIYF
NA | TRBJ2-3 | TRBD1 | TRBV12-5 | 13 | TGTGCTAGTGGTGTCGACAGGGGAGATACGCAGTATTTT | CASGVDRGDTQYF
NA | TRBJ2-3 | TRBD2 | TRBV19 | 14 | TGTGCCAGCTCGGGGCGGGGGGGCACAGATACGCAGTATTTT | CASSGRGGTDTQYF
NA | TRBJ1-4 | NA | TRBV6-5 | 14 | TGTGCCAGCGGAGGGGGGGACTTTAATGAAAAACTGTTTTTT | CASGGGDFNEKLFF
NA | TRBJ1-6 | NA | TRBV5-1 | 14 | TGCGCCAGCAGCTTGACAGGGTATAATTCACCCCTCCACTTT | CASSLTGYNSPLHF
medium-sized | TRBJ2-1 | TRBD1 | TRBV7-9 | 18 | TGTGCCAGCAGCTCAGATCTTCTCCGGGACAGGGGGAGAAATGAGCAGTTCTTC | CASSSDLLRDRGRNEQFF
NA | TRBJ2-7 | TRBD2 | TRBV11-2 | 19 | TGTGCCAGCAGCTCCCCTATGGCCAGCGGGGGGGCCCGCGCCTACGAGCAGTACTTC | CASSSPMASGGARAYEQYF
few | TRBJ2-7 | NA | TRBV12-3/TRBV12-4 | 13 | TGTGCCAGCAGTTGGGCAGGGAACTACGAGCAGTACTTC | CASSWAGNYEQYF
NA | TRBJ1-1 | TRBD1 | TRBV10-2 | 13 | TGCGCCAGCAGTTTTAGGGACAGACCGGAAGCTTTCTTT | CASSFRDRPEAFF
NA | TRBJ2-7 | NA | TRBV2 | 13 | TGTGCCAGCTCCCTTTACTCACCCCACGAGCAGTACTTC | CASSLYSPHEQYF